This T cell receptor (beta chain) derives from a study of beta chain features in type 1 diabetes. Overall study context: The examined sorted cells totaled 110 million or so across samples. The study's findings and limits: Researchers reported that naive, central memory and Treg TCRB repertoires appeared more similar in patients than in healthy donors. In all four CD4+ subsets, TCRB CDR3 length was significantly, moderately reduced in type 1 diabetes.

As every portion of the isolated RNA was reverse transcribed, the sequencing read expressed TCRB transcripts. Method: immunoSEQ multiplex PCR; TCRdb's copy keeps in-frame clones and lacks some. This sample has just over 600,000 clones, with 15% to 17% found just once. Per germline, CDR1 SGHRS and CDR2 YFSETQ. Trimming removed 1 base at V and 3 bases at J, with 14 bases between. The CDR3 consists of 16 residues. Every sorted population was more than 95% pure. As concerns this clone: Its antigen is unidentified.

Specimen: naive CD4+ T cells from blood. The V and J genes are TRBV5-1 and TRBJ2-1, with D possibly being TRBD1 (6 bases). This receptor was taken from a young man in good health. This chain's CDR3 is CASSLRPGEFYNEQFF. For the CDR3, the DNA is TGCGCCAGCAGCTTGAGGCCAGGGGAATTCTACAATGAGCAGTTCTTC.